This T cell receptor beta chain came from a study of T cells in localized non-small cell lung cancer. Broader study findings: Patients showing higher blood T cell density tended to see longer overall survival. Uninvolved adjacent lung had higher T cell clonality than tumor and all other tissues. Since sequencing was restricted to only one region of the tumor, intratumor heterogeneity remains a possibility.

The method was immunoSEQ multiplex PCR; TCRdb's version includes in-frame clones alone and lacks a portion of them. Among under 70,000 clones listed, 70% to 90% were seen once. Comments on this clone: The antigen is undetermined.

V lost 0 bases and J lost 4, with 9 bases in between. The CDR3 covers 14 residues. CDR1 is SGHDN and CDR2 is FVKESK in the germline V gene. The TCR sequence derives from a woman aged 35-75 years with stage I lung adenocarcinoma. The material sequenced was peripheral blood, taken before any cancer treatment. The rearrangement links TRBV14 to TRBJ1-2, with D maybe TRBD1 (5 bases). This CDR3 reads CASSQDVRAYGYTF. The CDR3 DNA reads TGTGCCAGCAGCCAAGATGTCAGGGCCTATGGCTACACCTTC.